Described below is a single T cell receptor (beta chain) sequence and its context. Nominally healthy donors were sampled, though unrecorded immune exposures were likely. Use of 60 Vbeta and 13 Jbeta primers characterized the PCR. Assay: immunoSEQ multiplex PCR; the TCRdb copy retains only in-frame clones and omits some. Found here are more than 200,000 clones, approximately 79% of them singletons; the top ten hold approximately 0.22%. The data derive from a study of cytomegalovirus exposure and HLA in healthy donors. The CDR3 is 11 residues long. The trim removed 8 bases at V and 12 bases at J, leaving 10 bases unmatched. The V gene's germline CDR1 is MNHNS and CDR2 SASEGT.

This sequence originates from a girl aged 2-10 years in good health and CMV-seronegative. Sequencing was carried out using PBMCs. This rearrangement joins TRBV6-1 to TRBJ2-7; 7 positions match TRBD2. CDR3 sequence: CASAPAGRVYF. DNA for the CDR3: TGTGCCAGCGCTCCAGCGGGACGCGTGTACTTC.